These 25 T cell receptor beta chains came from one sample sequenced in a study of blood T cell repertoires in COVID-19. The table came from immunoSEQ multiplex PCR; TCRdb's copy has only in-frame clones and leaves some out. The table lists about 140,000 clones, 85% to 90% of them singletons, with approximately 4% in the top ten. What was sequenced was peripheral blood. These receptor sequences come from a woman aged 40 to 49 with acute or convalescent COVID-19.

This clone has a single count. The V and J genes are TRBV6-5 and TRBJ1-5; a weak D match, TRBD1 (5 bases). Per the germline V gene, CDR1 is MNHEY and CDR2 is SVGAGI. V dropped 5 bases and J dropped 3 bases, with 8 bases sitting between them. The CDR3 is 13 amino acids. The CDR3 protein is CASSPGLNQPQHF. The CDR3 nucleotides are TGTGCCAGCAGTCCGGGACTCAATCAGCCCCAGCATTTT.

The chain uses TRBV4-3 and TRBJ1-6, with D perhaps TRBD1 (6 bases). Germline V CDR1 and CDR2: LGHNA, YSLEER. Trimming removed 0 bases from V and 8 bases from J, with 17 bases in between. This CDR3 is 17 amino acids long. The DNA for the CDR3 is TGCGCCAGCAGCCAAGATCAAGCCAGGGGATCGCATTCACCCCTCCACTTT. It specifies CASSQDQARGSHSPLHF.

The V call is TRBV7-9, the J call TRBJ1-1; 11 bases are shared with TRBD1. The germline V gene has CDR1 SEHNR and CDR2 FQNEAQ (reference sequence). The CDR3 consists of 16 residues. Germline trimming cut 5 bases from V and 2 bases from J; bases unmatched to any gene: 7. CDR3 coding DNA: TGTGCCAGCAGCCCTCGGGACAGGGGGATAAACACTGAAGCTTTCTTT. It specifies CASSPRDRGINTEAFF. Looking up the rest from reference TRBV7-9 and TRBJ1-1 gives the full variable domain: DTGVSQNPRHKITKRGQNVTFRCDPISEHNRLYWYRQTLGQGPEFLTYFQNEAQLEKSRLLSDRFSAERPKGSFSTLEIQRTEQGDSAMYLCASSPRDRGINTEAFFGQGTRLTVV.

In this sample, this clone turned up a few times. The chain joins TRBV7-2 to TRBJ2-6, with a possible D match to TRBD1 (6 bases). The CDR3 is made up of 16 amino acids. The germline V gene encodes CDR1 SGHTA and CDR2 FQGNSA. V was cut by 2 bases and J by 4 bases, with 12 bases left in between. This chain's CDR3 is CASSLSSGAGANVLTF. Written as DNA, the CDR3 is TGTGCCAGCAGCTTAAGTTCAGGGGCCGGGGCCAACGTCCTGACTTTC.

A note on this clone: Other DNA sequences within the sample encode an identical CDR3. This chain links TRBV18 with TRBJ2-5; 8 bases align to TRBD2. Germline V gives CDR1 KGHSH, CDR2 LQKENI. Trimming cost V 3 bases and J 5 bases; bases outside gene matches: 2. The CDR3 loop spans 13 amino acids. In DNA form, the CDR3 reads TGTGCCAGCTCACCTCCGGGGGGGGAGACCCAGTACTTC. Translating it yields CASSPPGGETQYF.

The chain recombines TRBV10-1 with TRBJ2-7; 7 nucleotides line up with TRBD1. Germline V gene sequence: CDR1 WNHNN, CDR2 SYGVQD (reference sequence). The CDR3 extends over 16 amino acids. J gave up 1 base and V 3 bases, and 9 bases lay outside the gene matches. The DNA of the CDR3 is TGCGCCAGCAGTGACCTCGACAGGGACCTATCCTACGAGCAGTACTTC. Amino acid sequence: CASSDLDRDLSYEQYF.

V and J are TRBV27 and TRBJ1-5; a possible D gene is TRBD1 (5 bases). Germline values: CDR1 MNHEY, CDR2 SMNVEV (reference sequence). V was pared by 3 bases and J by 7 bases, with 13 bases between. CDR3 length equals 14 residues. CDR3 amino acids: CASSFGQGGQPQHF. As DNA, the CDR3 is TGTGCCAGCAGTTTTGGGCAGGGTGGGCAGCCCCAGCATTTT.

The CDR3 region is CASFTGTSGIVGTGELFF. The CDR3 bases are TGTGCCAGCTTTACCGGGACTAGCGGGATCGTGGGCACCGGGGAGCTGTTTTTT. The rearrangement links TRBV2 to TRBJ2-2, with TRBD2 matching 13 bases. Germline-derived CDR1 and CDR2 are SNHLY and FYNNEI. The J segment lost 4 bases and the V segment lost 8 bases, leaving 13 bases of the junction unmatched. This CDR3 has 18 residues.

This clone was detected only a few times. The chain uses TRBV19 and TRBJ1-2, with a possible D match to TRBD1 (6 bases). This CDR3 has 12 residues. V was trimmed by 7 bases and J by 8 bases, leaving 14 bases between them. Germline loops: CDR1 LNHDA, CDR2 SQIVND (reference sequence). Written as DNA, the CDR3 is TGTGCCAGTACGATACAGGGAGGGGGCTACACCTTC. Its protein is CASTIQGGGYTF.

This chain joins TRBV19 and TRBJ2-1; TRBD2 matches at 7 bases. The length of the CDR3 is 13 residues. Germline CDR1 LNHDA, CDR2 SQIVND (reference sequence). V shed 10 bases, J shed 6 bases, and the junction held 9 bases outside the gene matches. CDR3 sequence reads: CATTSGTRNEQFF. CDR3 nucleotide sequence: TGTGCCACCACGAGCGGGACTCGCAATGAGCAGTTCTTC. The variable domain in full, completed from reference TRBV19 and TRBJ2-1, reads DGGITQSPKYLFRKEGQNVTLSCEQNLNHDAMYWYRQDPGQGLRLIYYSQIVNDFQKGDIAEGYSVSREKKESFPLTVTSAQKNPTAFYLCATTSGTRNEQFFGPGTRLTVL.

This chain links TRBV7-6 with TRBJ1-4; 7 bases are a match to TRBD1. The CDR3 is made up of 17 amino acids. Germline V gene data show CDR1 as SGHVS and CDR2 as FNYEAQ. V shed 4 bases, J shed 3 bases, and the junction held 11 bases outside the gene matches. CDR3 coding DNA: TGTGCCAGCAGCTATCACTTGCACAGGGGACCTAATGAAAAACTGTTTTTT. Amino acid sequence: CASSYHLHRGPNEKLFF. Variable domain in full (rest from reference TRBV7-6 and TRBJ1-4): GAGVSQSPRYKVTKRGQDVALRCDPISGHVSLYWYRQALGQGPEFLTYFNYEAQQDKSGLPNDRFSAERPEGSISTLTIQRTEQRDSAMYRCASSYHLHRGPNEKLFFGSGTQLSVL.

DNA for the CDR3: TGTGCCAGCAGCTTGGTGTCGGAGGTCACAGATACGCAGTATTTT. Translation gives CASSLVSEVTDTQYF. The J gene is TRBJ2-3, the V gene TRBV5-4, with D possibly TRBD2 on 5 matching bases. Trimming cost V 0 bases and J 2 bases, with 10 bases left between them. This CDR3 spans 15 amino acids. Germline CDR1 reads SGHNT; CDR2 reads YYREEE (reference sequence).

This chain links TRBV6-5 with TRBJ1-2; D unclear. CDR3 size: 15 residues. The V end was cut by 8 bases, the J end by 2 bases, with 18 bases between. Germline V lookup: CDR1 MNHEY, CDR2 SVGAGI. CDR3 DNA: TGTGCCAGCGGGAAAGCCGCCGGGGAGAACTATGGCTACACCTTC. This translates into CASGKAAGENYGYTF.

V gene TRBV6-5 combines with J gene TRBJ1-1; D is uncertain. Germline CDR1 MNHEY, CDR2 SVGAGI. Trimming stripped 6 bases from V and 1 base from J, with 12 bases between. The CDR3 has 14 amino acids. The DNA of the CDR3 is TGTGCCAGCAGCCACCCGGAGCAGAACACTGAAGCTTTCTTT. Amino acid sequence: CASSHPEQNTEAFF.

Written as DNA, the CDR3 is TGTGCCACCGCCCGGTACAATGAGCAGTTCTTC. This sequence encodes CATARYNEQFF. This sequence joins TRBV28 and TRBJ2-1; D ambiguous. This CDR3 has 11 residues. With 10 bases removed from V and 4 bases from J, the gap between germline ends came to 8 bases. The germline gives CDR1 MDHEN, CDR2 SYDVKM.

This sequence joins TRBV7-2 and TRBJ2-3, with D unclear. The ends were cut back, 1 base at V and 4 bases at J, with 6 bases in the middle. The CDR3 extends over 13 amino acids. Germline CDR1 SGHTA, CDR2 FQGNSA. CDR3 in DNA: TGTGCCAGCAGCTTAGTAGATGCAGATACGCAGTATTTT. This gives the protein CASSLVDADTQYF.

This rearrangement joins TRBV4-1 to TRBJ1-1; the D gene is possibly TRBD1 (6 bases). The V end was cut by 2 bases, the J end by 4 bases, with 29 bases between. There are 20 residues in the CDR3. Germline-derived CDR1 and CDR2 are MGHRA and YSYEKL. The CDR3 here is CASSQPFSAVGQPKITEAFF. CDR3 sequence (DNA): TGCGCCAGCAGCCAACCATTCTCCGCAGTTGGACAGCCCAAAATCACTGAAGCTTTCTTT.

The CDR3 is CSVETGWTGELFF. The CDR3 coding sequence is TGCAGCGTTGAGACAGGTTGGACCGGGGAGCTGTTTTTT. The chain joins TRBV29-1 to TRBJ2-2; TRBD1 is a possible D gene (6 bases). Germline V gives CDR1 SQVTM, CDR2 ANQGSEA. V dropped 3 bases and J dropped 5 bases, with 10 bases sitting between them. The CDR3 spans 13 residues.

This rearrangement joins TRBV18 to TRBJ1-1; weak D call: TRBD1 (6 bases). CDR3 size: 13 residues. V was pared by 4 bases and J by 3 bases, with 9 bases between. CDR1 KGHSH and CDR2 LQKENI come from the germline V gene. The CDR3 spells CASSQYRDTEAFF. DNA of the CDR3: TGTGCCAGCTCACAATACAGGGACACTGAAGCTTTCTTT.

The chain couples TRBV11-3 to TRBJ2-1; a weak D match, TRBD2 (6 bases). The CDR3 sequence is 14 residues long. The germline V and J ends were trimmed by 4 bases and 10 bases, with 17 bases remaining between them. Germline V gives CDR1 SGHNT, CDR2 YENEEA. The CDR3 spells CASSWGGGSGEQFF. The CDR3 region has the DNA TGTGCCAGCAGCTGGGGAGGCGGCTCGGGGGAGCAGTTCTTC.

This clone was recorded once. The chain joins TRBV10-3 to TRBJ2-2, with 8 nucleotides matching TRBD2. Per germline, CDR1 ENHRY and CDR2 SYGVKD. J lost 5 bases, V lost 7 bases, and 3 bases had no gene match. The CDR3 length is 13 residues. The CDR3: CAIMLAGTGELFF. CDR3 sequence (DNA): TGTGCCATCATGCTAGCGGGTACCGGGGAGCTGTTTTTT.

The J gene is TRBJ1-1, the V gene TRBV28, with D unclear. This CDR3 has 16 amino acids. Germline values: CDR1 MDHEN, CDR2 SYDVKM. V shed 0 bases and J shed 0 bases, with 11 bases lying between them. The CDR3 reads CASSLWSSVMNTEAFF. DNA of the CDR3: TGTGCCAGCAGTTTATGGAGTTCGGTAATGAACACTGAAGCTTTCTTT. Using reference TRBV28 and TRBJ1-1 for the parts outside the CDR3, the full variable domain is DVKVTQSSRYLVKRTGEKVFLECVQDMDHENMFWYRQDPGLGLRLIYFSYDVKMKEKGDIPEGYSVSREKKERFSLILESASTNQTSMYLCASSLWSSVMNTEAFFGQGTRLTVV.

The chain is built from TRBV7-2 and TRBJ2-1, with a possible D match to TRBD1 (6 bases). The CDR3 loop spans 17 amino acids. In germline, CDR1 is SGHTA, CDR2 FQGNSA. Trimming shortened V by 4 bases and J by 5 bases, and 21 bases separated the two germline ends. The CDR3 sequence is CASSSPRSTGFNNEQFF. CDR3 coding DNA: TGTGCCAGCAGCTCACCACGATCGACAGGCTTTAACAATGAGCAGTTCTTC.

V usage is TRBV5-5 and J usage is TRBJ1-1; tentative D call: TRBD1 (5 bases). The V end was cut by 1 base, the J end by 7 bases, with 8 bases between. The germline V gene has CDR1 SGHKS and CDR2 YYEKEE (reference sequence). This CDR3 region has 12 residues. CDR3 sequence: CASSLWGYEAFF. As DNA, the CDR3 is TGTGCCAGCAGCTTGTGGGGCTATGAAGCTTTCTTT.

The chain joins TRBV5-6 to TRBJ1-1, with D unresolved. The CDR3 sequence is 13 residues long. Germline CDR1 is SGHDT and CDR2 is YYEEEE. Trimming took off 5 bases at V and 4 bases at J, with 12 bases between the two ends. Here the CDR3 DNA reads TGTGCCAGCAGTTCCGCTATGAGCACTGAAGCTTTCTTT. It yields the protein CASSSAMSTEAFF.